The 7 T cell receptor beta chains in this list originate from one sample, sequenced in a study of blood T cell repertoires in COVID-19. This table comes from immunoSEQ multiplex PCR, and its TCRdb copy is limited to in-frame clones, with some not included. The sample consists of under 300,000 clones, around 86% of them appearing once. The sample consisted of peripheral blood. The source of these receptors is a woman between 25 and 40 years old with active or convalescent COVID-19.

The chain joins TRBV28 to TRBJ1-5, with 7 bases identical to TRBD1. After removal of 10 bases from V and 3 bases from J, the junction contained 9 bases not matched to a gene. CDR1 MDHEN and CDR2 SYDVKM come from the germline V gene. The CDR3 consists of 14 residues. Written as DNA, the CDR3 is TGTGCCACCGGACAGGCGCATGTCAATCAGCCCCAGCATTTT. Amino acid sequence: CATGQAHVNQPQHF.

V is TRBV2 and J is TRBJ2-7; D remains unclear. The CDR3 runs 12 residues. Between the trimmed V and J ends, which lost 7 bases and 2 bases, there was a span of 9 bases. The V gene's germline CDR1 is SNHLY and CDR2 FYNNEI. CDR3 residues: CASKGRTYEQYF. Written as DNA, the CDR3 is TGTGCCAGCAAAGGCAGGACCTACGAGCAGTACTTC.

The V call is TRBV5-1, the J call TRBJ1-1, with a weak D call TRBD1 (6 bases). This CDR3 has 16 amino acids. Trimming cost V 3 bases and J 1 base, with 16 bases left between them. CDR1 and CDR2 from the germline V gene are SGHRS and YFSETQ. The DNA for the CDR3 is TGCGCCAGCAGCTCACAACAGGGTGGTAAGAACACTGAAGCTTTCTTT. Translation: CASSSQQGGKNTEAFF.

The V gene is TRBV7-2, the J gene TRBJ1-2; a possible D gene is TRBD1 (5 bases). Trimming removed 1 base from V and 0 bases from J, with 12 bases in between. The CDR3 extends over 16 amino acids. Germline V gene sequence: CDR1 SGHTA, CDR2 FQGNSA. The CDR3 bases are TGTGCCAGCAGCTTAGTCGGCGGGGGTTCTAACTATGGCTACACCTTC. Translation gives CASSLVGGGSNYGYTF. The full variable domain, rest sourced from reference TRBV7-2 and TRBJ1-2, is GAGVSQSPSNKVTEKGKDVELRCDPISGHTALYWYRQSLGQGLEFLIYFQGNSAPDKSGLPSDRFSAERTGGSVSTLTIQRTQQEDSAVYLCASSLVGGGSNYGYTFGSGTRLTVV.

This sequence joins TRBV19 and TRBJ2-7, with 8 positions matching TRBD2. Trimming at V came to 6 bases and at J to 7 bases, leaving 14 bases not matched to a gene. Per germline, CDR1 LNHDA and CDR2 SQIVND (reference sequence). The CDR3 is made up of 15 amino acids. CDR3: CASSKTDGGVWEQYF. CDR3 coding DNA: TGTGCCAGTAGCAAGACAGACGGGGGGGTCTGGGAGCAGTACTTC.

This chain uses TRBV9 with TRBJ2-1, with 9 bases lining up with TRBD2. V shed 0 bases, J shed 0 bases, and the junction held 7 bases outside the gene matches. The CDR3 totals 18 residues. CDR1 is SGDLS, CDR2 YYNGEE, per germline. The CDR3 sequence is CASSVGSSGGSSYNEQFF. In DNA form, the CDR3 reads TGTGCCAGCAGCGTAGGATCAAGCGGGGGGAGCTCCTACAATGAGCAGTTCTTC.

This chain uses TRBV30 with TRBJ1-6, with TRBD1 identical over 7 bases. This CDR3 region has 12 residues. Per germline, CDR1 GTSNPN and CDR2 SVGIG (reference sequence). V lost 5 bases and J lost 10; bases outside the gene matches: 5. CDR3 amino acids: CAWEDRDSPLHF. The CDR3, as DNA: TGTGCCTGGGAAGACAGGGACTCACCCCTCCACTTT.